Listed below are T cell receptor beta chains from one sample, sequenced in a study of blood T cell repertoires in COVID-19. Here immunoSEQ multiplex PCR was the method, and the copy in TCRdb shows in-frame clones only, minus some. The table includes 95,000 to 110,000 clones, around four fifths detected once. Sequenced: peripheral blood. These receptors all stem from a human donor in a cohort sampled during active COVID-19. CDR3s include the opening cysteine and the closing phenylalanine or tryptophan. Fields, in order: CDR3 DNA, CDR3 protein, V gene, clone size, J gene, D gene. A D gene is named only where the DNA matches it firmly. Some rows have no size entry. The others give once, few or many, or a class for an expanded clone.

cdr3_nt: TGTGCCAGGTCGGGTCGGGACACCACTAACTATGGCTACACCTTC
cdr3_aa: CARSGRDTTNYGYTF
v_call: TRBV5-8
clone_size: few
j_call: TRBJ1-2
d_call: NA

cdr3_nt: TGCGCCAGCAGCTTGGAAGGGGGACAGACCTTTTATGGCTACACCTTC
cdr3_aa: CASSLEGGQTFYGYTF
v_call: TRBV5-1
clone_size: few
j_call: TRBJ1-2
d_call: TRBD1

cdr3_nt: TGTGCCAGCAGCAGCAGGGGGCTCGACTATGGCTACACCTTC
cdr3_aa: CASSSRGLDYGYTF
v_call: TRBV7-2
clone_size: NA
j_call: TRBJ1-2
d_call: TRBD1

cdr3_nt: TGTGCCAGTAGTATAGGGCTCAATGAGCAGTTCTTC
cdr3_aa: CASSIGLNEQFF
v_call: TRBV19
clone_size: NA
j_call: TRBJ2-1
d_call: NA

cdr3_nt: TGTGCCAGCAGTCCAAGACAGGGACGTCCTCCTGGGGCCAACGTCCTGACTTTC
cdr3_aa: CASSPRQGRPPGANVLTF
v_call: TRBV27
clone_size: NA
j_call: TRBJ2-6
d_call: TRBD1

cdr3_nt: TGCGCCAGCAGTGACCCCAATCGGCAGCCCCAGCATTTT
cdr3_aa: CASSDPNRQPQHF
v_call: TRBV10-2
clone_size: few
j_call: TRBJ1-5
d_call: NA

cdr3_nt: TGCAGCGTCGCGGGACCAATGAACACTGAAGCTTTCTTT
cdr3_aa: CSVAGPMNTEAFF
v_call: TRBV29-1
clone_size: once
j_call: TRBJ1-1
d_call: NA

cdr3_nt: TGTGCCAGCTCACCTACGGACGACAGGGTTGGCTACACCTTC
cdr3_aa: CASSPTDDRVGYTF
v_call: TRBV18
clone_size: NA
j_call: TRBJ1-2
d_call: TRBD1

cdr3_nt: TGTGCCAGTAGTATTGCCGGGGGGAACGTTGAAGCTTTCTTT
cdr3_aa: CASSIAGGNVEAFF
v_call: TRBV19
clone_size: NA
j_call: TRBJ1-1
d_call: NA

cdr3_nt: TGTGCCAGCAGTTCCGGGACAGGGATCAGCTCCTACAATGAGCAGTTCTTC
cdr3_aa: CASSSGTGISSYNEQFF
v_call: TRBV11-3
clone_size: once
j_call: TRBJ2-1
d_call: TRBD1

cdr3_nt: TGTGCCAGCAGCTTAAATTCTGGACAGTATGAAGAGCAGTTCTTC
cdr3_aa: CASSLNSGQYEEQFF
v_call: TRBV7-9
clone_size: NA
j_call: TRBJ2-1
d_call: NA

cdr3_nt: TGTGCCGGAGGACGAAAACTGTTTTTT
cdr3_aa: CAGGRKLFF
v_call: TRBV12-3/TRBV12-4
clone_size: NA
j_call: TRBJ1-4
d_call: NA

cdr3_nt: TGCGCCAGCAGCCATAGCAGATCCTATGGCTACACCTTC
cdr3_aa: CASSHSRSYGYTF
v_call: TRBV4-1
clone_size: NA
j_call: TRBJ1-2
d_call: NA

cdr3_nt: TGTGCCAGCAGACACTCGGGTAGGAACACCGGGGAGCTGTTTTTT
cdr3_aa: CASRHSGRNTGELFF
v_call: TRBV2
clone_size: NA
j_call: TRBJ2-2
d_call: NA

cdr3_nt: TGTGCCAGCAGTGAAGCGCGAGCGAACACTGAAGCTTTCTTT
cdr3_aa: CASSEARANTEAFF
v_call: TRBV2
clone_size: NA
j_call: TRBJ1-1
d_call: NA

cdr3_nt: TGCAGCGTTGCTAGCGGGGCCTCGGGGTGGGAGACCCAGTACTTC
cdr3_aa: CSVASGASGWETQYF
v_call: TRBV29-1
clone_size: NA
j_call: TRBJ2-5
d_call: TRBD2

cdr3_nt: TGTGCCAGCAGTTACCCGTCGGGACAGGGGTACTATGGCTACACCTTC
cdr3_aa: CASSYPSGQGYYGYTF
v_call: TRBV6-6
clone_size: NA
j_call: TRBJ1-2
d_call: TRBD1

cdr3_nt: TGTGCATCCTCCATCGGGGATTTCTCTGGAAACACCATATATTTT
cdr3_aa: CASSIGDFSGNTIYF
v_call: TRBV19
clone_size: NA
j_call: TRBJ1-3
d_call: NA

cdr3_nt: TGTGCCAGCAGAGAGGACAGGGGGCAGGGCTACACCTTC
cdr3_aa: CASREDRGQGYTF
v_call: TRBV6-5
clone_size: NA
j_call: TRBJ1-2
d_call: TRBD1

cdr3_nt: TGCGCCAGCAGCCAAGTTTATCTAGCGGGGGGGGTTAGCACAGATACGCAGTATTTT
cdr3_aa: CASSQVYLAGGVSTDTQYF
v_call: TRBV4-1
clone_size: NA
j_call: TRBJ2-3
d_call: TRBD2

cdr3_nt: TGTGCCAGCAGGCGTCGGGACTTCGGGGCCTATAATTCACCCCTCCACTTT
cdr3_aa: CASRRRDFGAYNSPLHF
v_call: TRBV28
clone_size: NA
j_call: TRBJ1-6
d_call: NA

cdr3_nt: TGTGCCAGCAGCTTAGGGACAGTCGGTGAGCAGTTCTTC
cdr3_aa: CASSLGTVGEQFF
v_call: TRBV11-3
clone_size: NA
j_call: TRBJ2-1
d_call: NA

cdr3_nt: TGTGCCAGCTCACCGGGACAGCCAAGCTCTGGAAACACCATATATTTT
cdr3_aa: CASSPGQPSSGNTIYF
v_call: TRBV18
clone_size: NA
j_call: TRBJ1-3
d_call: TRBD1

cdr3_nt: TGTGCCAGTACCCAGAGAGGGCCCGGTGGGATCGAGCAGTACTTC
cdr3_aa: CASTQRGPGGIEQYF
v_call: TRBV19
clone_size: once
j_call: TRBJ2-7
d_call: NA

cdr3_nt: TGTGCCAGCAGTTACTCGACGGGGGGCACTGAAGCTTTCTTT
cdr3_aa: CASSYSTGGTEAFF
v_call: TRBV6-2/TRBV6-3
clone_size: once
j_call: TRBJ1-1
d_call: NA

cdr3_nt: TGTGCCAGCAGTAACAGGGGAGGCTCTGAAGCTTTCTTT
cdr3_aa: CASSNRGGSEAFF
v_call: TRBV6-5
clone_size: NA
j_call: TRBJ1-1
d_call: TRBD1

cdr3_nt: TGCGCCAGCAGACGGAGGCATGACACCGGGGAGCTGTTTTTT
cdr3_aa: CASRRRHDTGELFF
v_call: TRBV5-1
clone_size: NA
j_call: TRBJ2-2
d_call: NA

cdr3_nt: TGTGCCAGCACCCCACAAGCGGGGGGGCCTGAGCAGTTCTTC
cdr3_aa: CASTPQAGGPEQFF
v_call: TRBV21-1
clone_size: NA
j_call: TRBJ2-1
d_call: NA

cdr3_nt: TGTGCCAGCACCTACCTATGGGAGGGCACTGAAGCTTTCTTT
cdr3_aa: CASTYLWEGTEAFF
v_call: TRBV6-6
clone_size: NA
j_call: TRBJ1-1
d_call: NA

cdr3_nt: TGCGCCAGCAGCTTGCCGGGGAACATTCAGTACTTC
cdr3_aa: CASSLPGNIQYF
v_call: TRBV5-1
clone_size: NA
j_call: TRBJ2-4
d_call: NA

cdr3_nt: TGTGCCAGCAGCTTGGTGGGACAGGGGAAAAACGAGCAGTACTTC
cdr3_aa: CASSLVGQGKNEQYF
v_call: TRBV5-5
clone_size: NA
j_call: TRBJ2-7
d_call: TRBD1

cdr3_nt: TGTGCCAGTAGTATGGTCGCTGGAGGGACCTCTGGAAACACCATATATTTT
cdr3_aa: CASSMVAGGTSGNTIYF
v_call: TRBV19
clone_size: NA
j_call: TRBJ1-3
d_call: NA

cdr3_nt: TGTGCCAGTAGTATTAGGGGACAGGGAAATAATTCACCCCTCCACTTT
cdr3_aa: CASSIRGQGNNSPLHF
v_call: TRBV19
clone_size: NA
j_call: TRBJ1-6
d_call: TRBD1

cdr3_nt: TGTGCCAGCAGACCCAGGACTAGCGGGGGGAGACCGGGCACAGATACGCAGTATTTT
cdr3_aa: CASRPRTSGGRPGTDTQYF
v_call: TRBV2
clone_size: NA
j_call: TRBJ2-3
d_call: TRBD2

cdr3_nt: TGCGCCAGCAGCTTGGCCGGGACAGGGAACACTGAAGCTTTCTTT
cdr3_aa: CASSLAGTGNTEAFF
v_call: TRBV5-1
clone_size: NA
j_call: TRBJ1-1
d_call: TRBD1

cdr3_nt: TGTGCCAGCAGCATGATACAGGGAGACACCGGGGAGCTGTTTTTT
cdr3_aa: CASSMIQGDTGELFF
v_call: TRBV2
clone_size: NA
j_call: TRBJ2-2
d_call: NA

cdr3_nt: TGCGCCAGCAGCTTTTCGGGGGGCGACTATAATTCACCCCTCCACTTT
cdr3_aa: CASSFSGGDYNSPLHF
v_call: TRBV5-1
clone_size: NA
j_call: TRBJ1-6
d_call: NA

cdr3_nt: TGCGCCAGCAGCTACCTGCCCAGCGGGGGCAACACAGATACGCAGTATTTT
cdr3_aa: CASSYLPSGGNTDTQYF
v_call: TRBV5-1
clone_size: NA
j_call: TRBJ2-3
d_call: TRBD2

cdr3_nt: TGTGCCAGTAGTTCAAAAGCTGGACAGGGTTATAATTCACCCCTCCACTTT
cdr3_aa: CASSSKAGQGYNSPLHF
v_call: TRBV19
clone_size: NA
j_call: TRBJ1-6
d_call: TRBD1

cdr3_nt: TGTGCCAGTGCAGGGCCTGGAAACACCATATATTTT
cdr3_aa: CASAGPGNTIYF
v_call: TRBV7-9
clone_size: NA
j_call: TRBJ1-3
d_call: NA

cdr3_nt: TGTGCCAGCCTAAACAGGGACTCCTACGAGCAGTACTTC
cdr3_aa: CASLNRDSYEQYF
v_call: TRBV2
clone_size: NA
j_call: TRBJ2-7
d_call: NA

cdr3_nt: TGTGCTAGTGGTTCCAGGACAGAACACGGACGCGTTTCCTATGGCTACACCTTC
cdr3_aa: CASGSRTEHGRVSYGYTF
v_call: TRBV12-5
clone_size: NA
j_call: TRBJ1-2
d_call: NA

cdr3_nt: TGTGCCAGCAGTTTAGGGACATTCTACGAGCAGTACTTC
cdr3_aa: CASSLGTFYEQYF
v_call: TRBV28
clone_size: NA
j_call: TRBJ2-7
d_call: NA

cdr3_nt: TGTGCCAGCAGAGAGACAGGGGAGAAGAGTCAGCCCCAGCATTTT
cdr3_aa: CASRETGEKSQPQHF
v_call: TRBV28
clone_size: NA
j_call: TRBJ1-5
d_call: TRBD1

cdr3_nt: TGTGCCAGCAGTCGAATGACAGGGGGCACAGATACGCAGTATTTT
cdr3_aa: CASSRMTGGTDTQYF
v_call: TRBV6-6
clone_size: once
j_call: TRBJ2-3
d_call: TRBD1

cdr3_nt: TGTGCCAGCAGCTCGTCGGGGCGGCGGGATGAGACCGGGGAGCTGTTTTTT
cdr3_aa: CASSSSGRRDETGELFF
v_call: TRBV21-1
clone_size: NA
j_call: TRBJ2-2
d_call: NA